This T cell receptor (beta chain) was obtained from a study of T-cell memory formation after mild COVID-19. Overall study findings and caveats: Clones that contracted clustered mainly in CM and EM if CD4+ and in EMRA if CD8+.

TCRdb re-derived calls from the 5' RACE reads in MiXCR, one entry per CDR3 protein. The table has fewer than 250,000 distinct CDR3 sequences, more than 9% seen once. The V gene lost 5 bases and the J gene lost 6 bases, with 16 bases spanning the gap. The CDR3 runs to 14 residues. Germline lookup yields CDR1 SGHVS and CDR2 FNYEAQ. With regard to this clonotype: Its antigen is still unknown.

Sequencing was done on a sample of PBMCs or a T cell subset sorted from them (not recorded which). This TCR was recovered from a man aged 18 to 30 who had mild COVID-19 (a few samples of this study predate the infection). Cell type and time point are not known. This chain links TRBV7-6 with TRBJ2-5; D remains ambiguous. In DNA, the CDR3 is TGTGCCAGCAGCCTAGGCACATCGATGAAGACCCAGTACTTC. Its protein is CASSLGTSMKTQYF.